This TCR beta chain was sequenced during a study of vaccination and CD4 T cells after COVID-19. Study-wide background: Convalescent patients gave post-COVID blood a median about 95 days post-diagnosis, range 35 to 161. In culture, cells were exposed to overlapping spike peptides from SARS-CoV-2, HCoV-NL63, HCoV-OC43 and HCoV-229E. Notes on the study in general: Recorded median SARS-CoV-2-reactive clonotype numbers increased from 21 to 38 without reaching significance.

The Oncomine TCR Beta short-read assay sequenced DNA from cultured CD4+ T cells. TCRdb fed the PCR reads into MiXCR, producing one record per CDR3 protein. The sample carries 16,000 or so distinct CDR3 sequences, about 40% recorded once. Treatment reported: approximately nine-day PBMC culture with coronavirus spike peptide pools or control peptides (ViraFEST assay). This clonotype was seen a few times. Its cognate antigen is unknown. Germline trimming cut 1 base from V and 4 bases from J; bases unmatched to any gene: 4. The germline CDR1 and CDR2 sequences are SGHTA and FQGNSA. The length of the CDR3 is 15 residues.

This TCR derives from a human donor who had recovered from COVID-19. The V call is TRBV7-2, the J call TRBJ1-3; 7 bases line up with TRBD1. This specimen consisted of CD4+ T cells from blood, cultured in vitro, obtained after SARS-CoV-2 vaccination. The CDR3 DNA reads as TGTGCCAGCAGCTTAGAGGGGGCGCGGGGAAACACCATATATTTT. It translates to CASSLEGARGNTIYF.